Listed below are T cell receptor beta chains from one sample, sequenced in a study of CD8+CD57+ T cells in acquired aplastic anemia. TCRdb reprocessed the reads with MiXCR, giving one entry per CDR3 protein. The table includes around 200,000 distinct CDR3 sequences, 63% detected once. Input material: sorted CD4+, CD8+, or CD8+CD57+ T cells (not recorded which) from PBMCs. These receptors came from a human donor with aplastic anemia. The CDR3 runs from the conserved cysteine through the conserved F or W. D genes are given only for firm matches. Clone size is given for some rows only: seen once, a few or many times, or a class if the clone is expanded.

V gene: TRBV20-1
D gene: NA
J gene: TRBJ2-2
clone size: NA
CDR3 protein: CSARDNTGELFF
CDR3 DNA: TGCAGTGCTAGGGATAACACCGGGGAGCTGTTTTTT

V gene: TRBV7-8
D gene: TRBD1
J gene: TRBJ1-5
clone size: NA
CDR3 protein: CASSLERDRESGNQPQHF
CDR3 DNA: TGTGCCAGCAGCTTAGAGAGGGACAGGGAGTCAGGCAATCAGCCCCAGCATTTT

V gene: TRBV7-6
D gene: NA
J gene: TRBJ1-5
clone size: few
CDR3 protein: CASSRGGSNQPQHF
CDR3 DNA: TGTGCTAGCAGCCGGGGAGGCAGCAATCAGCCCCAGCATTTT

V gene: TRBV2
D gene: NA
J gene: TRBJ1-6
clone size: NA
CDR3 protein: CASNTRSSNSPLHF
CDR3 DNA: TGTGCCAGCAATACCAGATCGTCTAATTCACCCCTCCACTTT

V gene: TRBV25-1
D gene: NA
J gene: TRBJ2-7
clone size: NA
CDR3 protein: CAGSVDSSSHEQYF
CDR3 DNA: TGTGCCGGCAGTGTAGACTCGAGCTCCCACGAGCAGTACTTC

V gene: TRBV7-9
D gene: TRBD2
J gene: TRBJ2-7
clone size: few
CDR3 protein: CASSSGTSAAYEQYF
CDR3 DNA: TGTGCCAGCAGCTCGGGGACTAGCGCAGCCTACGAGCAGTACTTC

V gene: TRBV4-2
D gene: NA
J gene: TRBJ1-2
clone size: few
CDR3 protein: CASSQERGGGTNYGYTF
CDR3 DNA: TGTGCCAGCAGCCAAGAGCGGGGCGGGGGGACCAACTATGGCTACACCTTC

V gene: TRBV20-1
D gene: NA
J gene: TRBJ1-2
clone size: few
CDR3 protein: CSALPPGLANYGYTF
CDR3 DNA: TGCAGTGCCCTTCCCCCGGGACTAGCTAACTATGGCTACACCTTC

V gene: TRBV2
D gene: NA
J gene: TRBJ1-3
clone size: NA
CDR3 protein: CASSEGAYENTIYF
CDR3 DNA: TGTGCCAGCAGTGAAGGTGCATATGAGAACACCATATATTTT

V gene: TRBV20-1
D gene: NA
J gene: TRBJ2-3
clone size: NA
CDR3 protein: CSALRGGTSTDTQYF
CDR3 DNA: TGCAGTGCCCTACGTGGGGGAACTAGCACAGATACGCAGTATTTT

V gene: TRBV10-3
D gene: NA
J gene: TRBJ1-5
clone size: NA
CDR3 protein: CAISESSPSQGNQPQHF
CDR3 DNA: TGTGCCATCAGTGAGTCTTCGCCGAGTCAGGGGAATCAGCCCCAGCATTTT

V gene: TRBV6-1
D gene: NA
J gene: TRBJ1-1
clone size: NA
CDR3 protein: CASSELDNTEAFF
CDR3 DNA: TGTGCCAGCAGTGAGTTGGACAACACTGAAGCTTTCTTT

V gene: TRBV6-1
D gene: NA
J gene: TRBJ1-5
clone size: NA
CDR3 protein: CATRVGNSNQPQHF
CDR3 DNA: TGTGCCACCAGGGTCGGCAATAGCAATCAGCCCCAGCATTTT

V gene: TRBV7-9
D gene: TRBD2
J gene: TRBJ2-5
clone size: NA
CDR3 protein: CASSPGLTSVQETQYF
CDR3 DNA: TGTGCCAGCAGCCCGGGGTTGACTAGCGTACAAGAGACCCAGTACTTC

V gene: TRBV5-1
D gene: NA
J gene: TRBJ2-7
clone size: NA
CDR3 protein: CASSLTALESYEQYF
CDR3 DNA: TGCGCCAGCAGCTTGACAGCTTTAGAGTCCTACGAGCAGTACTTC

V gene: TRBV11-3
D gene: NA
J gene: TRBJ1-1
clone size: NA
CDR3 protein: CASSTHREAEAFF
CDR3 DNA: TGTGCCAGCAGCACCCACAGGGAGGCTGAAGCTTTCTTT

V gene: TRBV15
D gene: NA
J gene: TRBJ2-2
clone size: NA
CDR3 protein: CTTSRDRGAGELFF
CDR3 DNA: TGTACCACCAGCAGAGACCGGGGGGCCGGGGAGCTGTTTTTC

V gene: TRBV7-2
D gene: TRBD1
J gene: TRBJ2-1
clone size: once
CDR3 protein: CASSRQGARGLSEQFF
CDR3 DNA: TGTGCCAGCAGCCGACAGGGGGCGCGGGGATTGAGTGAGCAGTTCTTC

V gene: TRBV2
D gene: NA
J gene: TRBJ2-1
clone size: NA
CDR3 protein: CASSDEAGVIPYNEQFF
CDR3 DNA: TGTGCCAGCAGTGACGAGGCAGGGGTCATCCCCTACAATGAGCAGTTCTTC

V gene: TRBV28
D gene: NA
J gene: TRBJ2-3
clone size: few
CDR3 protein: CASSRGGQRTDTQYF
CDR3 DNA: TGTGCCAGCAGTCGCGGGGGCCAACGCACAGATACGCAGTATTTT

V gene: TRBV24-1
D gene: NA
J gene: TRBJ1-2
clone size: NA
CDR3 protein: CATSEVGRNYGYTF
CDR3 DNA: TGTGCCACCAGTGAAGTCGGACGGAACTATGGCTACACCTTC

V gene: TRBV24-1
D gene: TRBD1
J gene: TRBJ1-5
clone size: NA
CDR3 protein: CATSRQGIRVQPQHF
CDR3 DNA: TGTGCCACCAGTCGACAGGGGATTCGAGTTCAGCCCCAGCATTTT

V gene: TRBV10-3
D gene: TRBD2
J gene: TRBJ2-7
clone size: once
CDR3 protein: CAISRTSGTYEQYF
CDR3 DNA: TGTGCCATCAGTAGGACTAGCGGGACCTACGAGCAGTACTTC

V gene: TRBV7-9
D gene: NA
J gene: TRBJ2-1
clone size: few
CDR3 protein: CASSPPSALANEQFF
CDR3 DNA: TGTGCCAGCAGCCCCCCGAGCGCGCTAGCTAATGAGCAGTTCTTC

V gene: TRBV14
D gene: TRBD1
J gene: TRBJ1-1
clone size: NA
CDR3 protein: CASSPRGRWPNTEAFF
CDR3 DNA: TGTGCCAGCAGCCCCAGGGGGCGGTGGCCGAACACCGAAGCTTTCTTT

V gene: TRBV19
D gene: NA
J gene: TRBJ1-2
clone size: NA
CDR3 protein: CASSKGQYISGYTF
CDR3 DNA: TGTGCCAGTAGTAAGGGACAATATATCTCGGGCTACACCTTC

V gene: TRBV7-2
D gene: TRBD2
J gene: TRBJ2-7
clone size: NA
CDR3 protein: CASHHGGSEQYF
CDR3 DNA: TGTGCCAGCCACCACGGGGGGTCCGAGCAGTACTTC

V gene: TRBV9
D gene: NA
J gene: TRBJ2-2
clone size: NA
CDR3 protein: CASSGTSHTGELFF
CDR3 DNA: TGTGCCAGCAGCGGGACAAGCCACACCGGGGAGCTGTTCTTT

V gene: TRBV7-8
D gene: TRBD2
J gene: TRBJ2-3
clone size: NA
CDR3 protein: CASSSLAGVEPDTQYF
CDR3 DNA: TGTGCCAGCAGCTCACTAGCGGGAGTTGAACCAGATACGCAGTATTTT

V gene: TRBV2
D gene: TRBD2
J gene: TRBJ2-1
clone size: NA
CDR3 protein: CASRETSGRSNEQFF
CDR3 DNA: TGTGCCAGCAGAGAGACTAGCGGGAGATCCAATGAGCAGTTCTTC

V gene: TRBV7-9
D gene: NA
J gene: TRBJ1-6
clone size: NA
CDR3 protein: CASSWDGNSPLHF
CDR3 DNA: TGTGCCAGCAGCTGGGACGGTAATTCACCCCTCCACTTT

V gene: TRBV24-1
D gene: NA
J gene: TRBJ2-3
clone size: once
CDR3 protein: CATSDPTSGASTDTQYF
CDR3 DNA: TGTGCCACCAGTGATCCGACCTCGGGGGCTAGCACAGATACGCAGTATTTT

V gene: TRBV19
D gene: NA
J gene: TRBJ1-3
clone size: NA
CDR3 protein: CASSIGQPGNTIYF
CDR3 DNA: TGCGCCAGTAGTATCGGACAGCCTGGAAACACCATATATTTT

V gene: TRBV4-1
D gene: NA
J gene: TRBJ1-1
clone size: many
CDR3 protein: CASSPRTRGTEAFF
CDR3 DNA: TGCGCCAGCAGCCCCCGGACAAGGGGGACTGAAGCTTTCTTT

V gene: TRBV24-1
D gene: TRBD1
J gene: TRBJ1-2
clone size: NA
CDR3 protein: CGTSDMGTGEVHGYTF
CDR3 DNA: TGTGGCACCAGTGATATGGGGACAGGGGAGGTCCATGGCTACACCTTC

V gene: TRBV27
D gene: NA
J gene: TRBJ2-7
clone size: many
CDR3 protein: CASGQSSYEQYF
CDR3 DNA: TGTGCCAGCGGCCAGAGCTCCTACGAGCAGTACTTC

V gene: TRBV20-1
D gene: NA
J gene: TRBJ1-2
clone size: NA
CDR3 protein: CSASLGNYGYTF
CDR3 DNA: TGCAGTGCTAGTTTAGGCAACTATGGCTACACCTTC

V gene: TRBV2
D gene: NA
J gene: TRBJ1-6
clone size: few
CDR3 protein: CASRAGQGNAYNSPLHF
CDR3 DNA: TGTGCCAGCAGAGCGGGACAAGGGAATGCCTATAATTCACCCCTCCACTTT

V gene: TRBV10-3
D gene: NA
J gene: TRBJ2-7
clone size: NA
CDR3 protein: CAISESPTGSGEQYF
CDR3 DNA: TGTGCCATCAGTGAGTCCCCTACAGGGAGTGGCGAGCAGTACTTC

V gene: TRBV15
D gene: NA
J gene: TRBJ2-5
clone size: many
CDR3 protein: CATSRDATGRGETQYF
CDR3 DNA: TGTGCCACCAGCAGAGATGCGACAGGGAGGGGAGAGACCCAGTACTTC

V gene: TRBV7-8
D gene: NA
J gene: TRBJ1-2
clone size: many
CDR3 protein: CASSLARVNYGYTF
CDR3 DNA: TGTGCCAGCAGCTTAGCTCGGGTTAACTATGGCTACACCTTC

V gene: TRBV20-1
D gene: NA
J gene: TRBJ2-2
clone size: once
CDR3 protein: CSARDSGTTAGELFF
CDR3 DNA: TGCAGTGCTAGAGATTCCGGGACAACCGCCGGGGAGCTGTTTTTC

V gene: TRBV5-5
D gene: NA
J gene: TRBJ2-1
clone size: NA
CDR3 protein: CASSSPGSTDTQFF
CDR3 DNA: TGTGCCAGCAGCTCCCCGGGGAGCACAGATACGCAGTTCTTC

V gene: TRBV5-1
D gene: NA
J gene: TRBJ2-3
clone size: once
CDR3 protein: CASSLLEDEQYF
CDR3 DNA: TGCGCCAGCAGCTTGTTGGAGGATGAGCAGTATTTT

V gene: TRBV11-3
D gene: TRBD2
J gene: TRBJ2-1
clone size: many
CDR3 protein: CASSSWTSGGPNEQFF
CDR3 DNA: TGTGCCAGCAGCTCTTGGACTAGCGGGGGCCCCAATGAGCAGTTCTTC

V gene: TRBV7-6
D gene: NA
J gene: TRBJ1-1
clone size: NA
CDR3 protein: CATRRGNTEAFF
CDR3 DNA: TGTGCCACCCGTCGGGGGAACACTGAAGCTTTCTTT

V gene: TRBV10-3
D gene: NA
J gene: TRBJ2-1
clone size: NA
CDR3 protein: CATSASGRVNEQFF
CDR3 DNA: TGTGCCACCAGTGCCTCGGGACGTGTCAATGAGCAGTTCTTC

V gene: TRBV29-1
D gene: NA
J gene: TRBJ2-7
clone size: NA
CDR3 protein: CSVDTGNYEQYF
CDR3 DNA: TGCAGCGTTGATACTGGGAACTACGAGCAGTACTTC

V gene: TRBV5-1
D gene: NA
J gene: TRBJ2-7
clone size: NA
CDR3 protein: CASSQQGGLVSEQYF
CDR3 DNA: TGCGCCAGCAGCCAACAGGGGGGGTTGGTGTCCGAGCAGTACTTC

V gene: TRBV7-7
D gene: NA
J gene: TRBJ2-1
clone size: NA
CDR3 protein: CASSLGGARNEQFF
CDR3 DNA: TGTGCCAGCAGCTTGGGGGGGGCGAGAAATGAGCAGTTCTTC

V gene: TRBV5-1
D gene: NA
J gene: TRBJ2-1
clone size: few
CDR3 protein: CASSLAGGIGNEQFF
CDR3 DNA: TGCGCCAGCAGCTTGGCTGGCGGGATCGGGAATGAGCAGTTCTTC

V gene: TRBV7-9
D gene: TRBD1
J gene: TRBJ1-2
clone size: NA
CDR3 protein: CATKTGQGEYGYTF
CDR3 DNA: TGTGCCACCAAAACAGGACAGGGAGAGTATGGCTACACCTTC

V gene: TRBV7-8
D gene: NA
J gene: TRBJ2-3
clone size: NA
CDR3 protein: CASSSTGTNTQYF
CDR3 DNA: TGTGCCAGCAGCTCCACAGGGACAAATACGCAGTATTTT

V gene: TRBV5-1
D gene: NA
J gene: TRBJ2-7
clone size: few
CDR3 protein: CASSLTTGATYEQYF
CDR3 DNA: TGCGCCAGCAGCCTGACGACGGGGGCCACCTACGAGCAGTACTTC

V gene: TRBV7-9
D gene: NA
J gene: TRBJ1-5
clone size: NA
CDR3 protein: CASSLVYRKSHF
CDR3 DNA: TGTGCCAGCAGCTTAGTGTATAGGAAATCGCATTTT

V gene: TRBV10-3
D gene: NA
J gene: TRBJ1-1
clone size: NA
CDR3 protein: CAISEGQAITMNTEAFF
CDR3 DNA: TGTGCCATCAGTGAGGGACAAGCCATAACGATGAACACTGAAGCTTTCTTT

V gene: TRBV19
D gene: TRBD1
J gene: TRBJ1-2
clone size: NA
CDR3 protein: CASKLRDRLYGYTF
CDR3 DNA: TGTGCCAGTAAACTCCGGGACAGGTTATATGGCTACACCTTC

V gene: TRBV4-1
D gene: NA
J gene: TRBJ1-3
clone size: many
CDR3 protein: CASSQGLRLRSSGNTIYF
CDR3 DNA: TGCGCCAGCAGCCAAGGCCTGAGACTGAGAAGCTCTGGAAACACCATATATTTT